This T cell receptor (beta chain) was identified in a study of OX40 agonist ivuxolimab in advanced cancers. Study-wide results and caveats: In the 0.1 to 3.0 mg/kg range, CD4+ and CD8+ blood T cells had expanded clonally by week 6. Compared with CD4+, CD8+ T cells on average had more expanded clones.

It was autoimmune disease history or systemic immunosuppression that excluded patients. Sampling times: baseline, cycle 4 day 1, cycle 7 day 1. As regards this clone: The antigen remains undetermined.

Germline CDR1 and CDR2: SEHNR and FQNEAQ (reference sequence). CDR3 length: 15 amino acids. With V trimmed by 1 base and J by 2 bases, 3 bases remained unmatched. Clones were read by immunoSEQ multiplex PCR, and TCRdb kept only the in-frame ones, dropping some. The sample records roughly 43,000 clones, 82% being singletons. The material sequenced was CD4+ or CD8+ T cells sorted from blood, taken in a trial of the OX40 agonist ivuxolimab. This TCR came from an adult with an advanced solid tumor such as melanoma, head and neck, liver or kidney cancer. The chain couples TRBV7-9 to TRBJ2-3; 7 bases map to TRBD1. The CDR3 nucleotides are TGTGCCAGCAGCTTAGGAGGGACAGACACAGATACGCAGTATTTT. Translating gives CASSLGGTDTDTQYF.